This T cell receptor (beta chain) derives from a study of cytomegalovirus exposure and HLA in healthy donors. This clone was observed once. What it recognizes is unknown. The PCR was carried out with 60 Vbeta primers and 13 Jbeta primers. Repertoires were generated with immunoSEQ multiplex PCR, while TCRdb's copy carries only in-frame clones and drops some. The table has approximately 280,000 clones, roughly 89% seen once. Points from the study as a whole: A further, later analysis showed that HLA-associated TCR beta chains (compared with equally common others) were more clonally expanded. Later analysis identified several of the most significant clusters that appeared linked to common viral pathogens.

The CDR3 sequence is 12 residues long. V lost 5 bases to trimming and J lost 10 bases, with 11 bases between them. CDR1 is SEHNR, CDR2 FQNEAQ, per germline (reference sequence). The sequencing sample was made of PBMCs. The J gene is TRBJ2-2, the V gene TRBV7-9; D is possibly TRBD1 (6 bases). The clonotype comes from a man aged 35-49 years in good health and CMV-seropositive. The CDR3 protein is CASSPGTLELFF. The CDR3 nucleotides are TGTGCCAGCAGCCCCGGGACATTGGAGCTGTTTTTT.